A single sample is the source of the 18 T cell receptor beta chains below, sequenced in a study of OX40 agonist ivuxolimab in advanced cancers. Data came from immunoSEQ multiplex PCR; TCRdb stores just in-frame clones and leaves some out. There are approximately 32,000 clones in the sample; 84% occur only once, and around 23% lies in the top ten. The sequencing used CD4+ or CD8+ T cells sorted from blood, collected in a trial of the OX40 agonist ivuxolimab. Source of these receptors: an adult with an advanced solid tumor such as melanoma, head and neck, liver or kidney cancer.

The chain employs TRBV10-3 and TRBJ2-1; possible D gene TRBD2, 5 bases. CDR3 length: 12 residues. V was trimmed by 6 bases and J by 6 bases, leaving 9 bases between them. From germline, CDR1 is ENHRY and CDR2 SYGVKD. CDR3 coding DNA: TGTGCCATCAGGGAGGCTGCCAATGAGCAGTTCTTC. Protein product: CAIREAANEQFF.

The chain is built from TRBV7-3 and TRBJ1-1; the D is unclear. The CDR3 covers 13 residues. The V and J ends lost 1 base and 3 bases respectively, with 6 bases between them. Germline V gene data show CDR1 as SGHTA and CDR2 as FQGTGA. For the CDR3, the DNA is TGTGCCAGCAGCTTAAACCAGCACACTGAAGCTTTCTTT. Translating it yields CASSLNQHTEAFF.

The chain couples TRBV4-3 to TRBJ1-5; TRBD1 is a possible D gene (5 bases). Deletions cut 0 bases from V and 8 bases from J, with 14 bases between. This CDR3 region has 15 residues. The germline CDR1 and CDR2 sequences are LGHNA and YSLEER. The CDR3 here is CASSQDLWGMKPQHF. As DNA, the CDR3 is TGCGCCAGCAGCCAAGATCTTTGGGGGATGAAGCCCCAGCATTTT.

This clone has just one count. In DNA form, the CDR3 reads TGTGCCAGCAGCCAAGACACCGATAACTATGGCTACACCTTC. As protein: CASSQDTDNYGYTF. This rearrangement joins TRBV5-4 to TRBJ1-2, with unresolved D. Germline V gives CDR1 SGHNT, CDR2 YYREEE (reference sequence). The CDR3 is 14 residues long. Trimming left V 4 bases short and J 1 base short, with 11 bases between. Supplemented by reference TRBV5-4 and TRBJ1-2, the full variable domain reads ETGVTQSPTHLIKTRGQQVTLRCSSQSGHNTVSWYQQALGQGPQFIFQYYREEENGRGNFPPRFSGLQFPNYSSELNVNALELDDSALYLCASSQDTDNYGYTFGSGTRLTVV.

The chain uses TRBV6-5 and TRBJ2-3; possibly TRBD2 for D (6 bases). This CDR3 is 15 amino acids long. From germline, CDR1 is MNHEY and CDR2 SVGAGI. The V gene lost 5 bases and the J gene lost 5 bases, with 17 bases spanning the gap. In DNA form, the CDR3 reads TGTGCCAGCAGTGCGACTAGGACCGGGCTAGATACGCAGTATTTT. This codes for CASSATRTGLDTQYF.

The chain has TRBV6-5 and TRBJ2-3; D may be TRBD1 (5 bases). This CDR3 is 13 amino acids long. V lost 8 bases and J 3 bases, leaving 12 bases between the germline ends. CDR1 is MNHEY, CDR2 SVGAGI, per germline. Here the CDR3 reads CASCGRDTDTQYF. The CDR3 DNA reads TGTGCCAGCTGTGGCAGGGATACAGATACGCAGTATTTT.

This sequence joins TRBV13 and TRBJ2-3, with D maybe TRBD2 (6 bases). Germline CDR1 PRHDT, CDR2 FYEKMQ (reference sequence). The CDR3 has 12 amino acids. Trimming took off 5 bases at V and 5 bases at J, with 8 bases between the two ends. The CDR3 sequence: CASSPGRDTQYF. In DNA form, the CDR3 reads TGTGCCAGCAGCCCCGGGAGAGATACGCAGTATTTT.

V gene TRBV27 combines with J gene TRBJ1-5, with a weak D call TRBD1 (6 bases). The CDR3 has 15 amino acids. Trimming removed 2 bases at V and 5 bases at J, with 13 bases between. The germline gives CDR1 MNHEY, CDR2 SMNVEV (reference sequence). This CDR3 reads CASSLGQSADQPQHF. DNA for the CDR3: TGTGCCAGCAGTTTAGGACAGAGCGCTGATCAGCCCCAGCATTTT.

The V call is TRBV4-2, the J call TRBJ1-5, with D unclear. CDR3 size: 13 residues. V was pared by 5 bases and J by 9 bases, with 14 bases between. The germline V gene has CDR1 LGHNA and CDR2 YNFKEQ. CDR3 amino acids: CASSRTLPGPQHF. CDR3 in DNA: TGTGCCAGCAGCAGGACCCTTCCAGGGCCCCAGCATTTT.

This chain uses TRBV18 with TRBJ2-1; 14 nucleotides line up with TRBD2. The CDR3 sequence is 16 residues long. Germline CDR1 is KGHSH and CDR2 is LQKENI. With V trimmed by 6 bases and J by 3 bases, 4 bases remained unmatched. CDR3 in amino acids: CASSPGTSGSYNEQFF. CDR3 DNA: TGTGCCAGCTCTCCCGGGACTAGCGGGAGCTACAATGAGCAGTTCTTC.

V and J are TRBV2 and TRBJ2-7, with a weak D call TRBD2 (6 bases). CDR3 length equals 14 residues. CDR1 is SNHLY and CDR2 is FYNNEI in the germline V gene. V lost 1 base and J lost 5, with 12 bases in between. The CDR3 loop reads CASSEEASEDEQYF. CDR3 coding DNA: TGTGCCAGCAGTGAAGAAGCTAGCGAGGACGAGCAGTACTTC.

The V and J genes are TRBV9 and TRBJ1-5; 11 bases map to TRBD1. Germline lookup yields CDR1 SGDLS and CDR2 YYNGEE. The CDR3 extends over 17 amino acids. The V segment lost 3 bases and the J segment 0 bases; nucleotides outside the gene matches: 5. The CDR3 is CASSGGTGGFSNQPQHF. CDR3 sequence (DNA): TGTGCCAGCAGCGGAGGGACAGGGGGGTTTAGCAATCAGCCCCAGCATTTT.

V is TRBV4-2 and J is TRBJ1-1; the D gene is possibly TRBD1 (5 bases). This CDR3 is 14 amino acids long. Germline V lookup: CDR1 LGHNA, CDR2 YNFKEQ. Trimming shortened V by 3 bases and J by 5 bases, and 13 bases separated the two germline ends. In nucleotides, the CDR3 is TGTGCCAGCAGCCAGGGTCAGGGCTCGACTGAAGCTTTCTTT. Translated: CASSQGQGSTEAFF.

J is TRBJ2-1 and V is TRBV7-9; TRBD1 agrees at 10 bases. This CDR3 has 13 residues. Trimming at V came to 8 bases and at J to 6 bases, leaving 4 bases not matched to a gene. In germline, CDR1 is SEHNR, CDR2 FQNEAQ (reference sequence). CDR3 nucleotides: TGTGCCAGCGGGGGACAGGGGAGCAATGAGCAGTTCTTC. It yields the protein CASGGQGSNEQFF. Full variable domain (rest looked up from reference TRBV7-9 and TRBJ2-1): DTGVSQNPRHKITKRGQNVTFRCDPISEHNRLYWYRQTLGQGPEFLTYFQNEAQLEKSRLLSDRFSAERPKGSFSTLEIQRTEQGDSAMYLCASGGQGSNEQFFGPGTRLTVL.

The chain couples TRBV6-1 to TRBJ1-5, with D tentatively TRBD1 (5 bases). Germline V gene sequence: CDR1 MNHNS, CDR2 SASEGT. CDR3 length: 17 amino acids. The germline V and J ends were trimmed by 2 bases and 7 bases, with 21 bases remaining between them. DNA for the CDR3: TGTGCCAGCAGTGAACTTGGGGGGTTTGGGGGATGGCAGCCCCAGCATTTT. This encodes CASSELGGFGGWQPQHF.

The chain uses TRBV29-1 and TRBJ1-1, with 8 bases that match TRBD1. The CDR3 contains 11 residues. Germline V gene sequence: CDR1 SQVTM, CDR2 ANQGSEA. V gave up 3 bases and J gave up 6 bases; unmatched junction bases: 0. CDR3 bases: TGCAGCGTTGACAGGGGGCCTGAAGCTTTCTTT. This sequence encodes CSVDRGPEAFF. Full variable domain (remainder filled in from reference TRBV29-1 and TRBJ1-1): SAVISQKPSRDICQRGTSLTIQCQVDSQVTMMFWYRQQPGQSLTLIATANQGSEATYESGFVIDKFPISRPNLTFSTLTVSNMSPEDSSIYLCSVDRGPEAFFGQGTRLTVV.

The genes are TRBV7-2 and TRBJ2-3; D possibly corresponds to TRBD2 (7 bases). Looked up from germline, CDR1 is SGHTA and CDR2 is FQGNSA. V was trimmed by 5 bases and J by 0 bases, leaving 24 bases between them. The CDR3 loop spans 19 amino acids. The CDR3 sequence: CASSKPRGGGVTSTDTQYF. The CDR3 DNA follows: TGTGCCAGCAGCAAGCCTAGGGGCGGGGGCGTAACTAGCACAGATACGCAGTATTTT.

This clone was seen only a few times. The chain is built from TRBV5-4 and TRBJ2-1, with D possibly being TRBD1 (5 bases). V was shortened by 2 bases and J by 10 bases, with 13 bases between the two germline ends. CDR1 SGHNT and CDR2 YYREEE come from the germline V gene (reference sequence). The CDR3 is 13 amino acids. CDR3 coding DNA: TGTGCCAGCAGCTTTCTAGGGGTGGCGGAGCAGTTCTTC. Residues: CASSFLGVAEQFF.